These T cell receptor beta chains were read from a single sample in a study of beta chain features in type 1 diabetes. Sequencing used immunoSEQ multiplex PCR; TCRdb keeps in-frame clones, though not all of them. The repertoire holds 350,000 to 450,000 clones, with approximately 16% as singletons. The specimen was naive CD4+ T cells from blood. The receptors shown here come from a woman between 18 and 30 years old in good health. Both conserved end residues are trimmed from each CDR3.

TRBV29-1,SVFPGQGHYGYT
TRBV6-1,ASKTGTGVYEQY
TRBV19,ASSILGLVGNIQY
TRBV7-9,ASSLDTLYYEQY
TRBV7-6,ASSLSVSGRTDTQY
TRBV25-1,ASSEYKAGTDTQY
TRBV21-1,ASWPGQRPSGANVLT
TRBV25-1,ASSGRQGSSEAF
TRBV7-8,ASSLGPSGRANEQF
TRBV20-1,SPGQAS
TRBV5-1,ASSAYTANYGYT
TRBV28,ASSLEQGRDTQY
TRBV19,ASSMEAAGGQETQY
TRBV7-9,ASSFRGRDNEQF
TRBV10-3,AISASGQAPEQY
TRBV29-1,SVERVGRDYEQY
TRBV19,ASRPGSADDEQF
TRBV28,ASRTGTSYEQY
TRBV5-1,ASAEISGTGVEQY
TRBV5-1,ASSNEREGYEQY
TRBV30,ASRGTGRSEQY
TRBV30,AWSVLGEKLF
TRBV18,ASSPRSGRSNEQY
TRBV19,ATTPGGSETQY
TRBV29-1,SVEPQGLKTQY
TRBV29-1,SVVISTEAF
TRBV5-4,ASSSGGTGLLISYEQY
TRBV29-1,SLGPAGVGTDTQY
TRBV20-1,SASRRYEQF
TRBV20-1,SANREYEQY
TRBV7-9,ASSLEDRLNEKLF
TRBV5-6,ASSLRQTATNEKLF
TRBV19,ASSTGQAIGEQY
TRBV5-6,ASSFGTGSYGYT
TRBV2,ASRITQNNQPQH
TRBV13,ASSLVGLLTYEQY
TRBV19,ASSPPVVGELF
TRBV21-1,ASGADSYNEQF
TRBV2,ASTLAGAWSDTQY
TRBV15,ATSRDLGFNYGYT
TRBV7-2,ASSSSGRHTDTQY
TRBV5-1,ASSMDSAIEKLF